What follows describes a single T cell receptor beta chain. The sample belongs to a study of blood T cell repertoires in COVID-19. Original data processing: Scientists estimated how many nucleated cells there were by amplifying reference gene primers. TCRdb keeps only in-frame clones here, not all; method: immunoSEQ multiplex PCR. V, J and clone size are those of that table, while D and trimming were read from the DNA. The sample has about 250,000 clones, 85% seen once; the top ten hold 9.1%. All enrollees were about 18 to 90 years old and from about 24 US areas. The sequence came from a woman aged 45-59 years with acute COVID-19. Sequenced material: PBMCs or T cells enriched from blood (not recorded which).

The CDR3 sequence is CASSGTDRKETQYF. In DNA form, the CDR3 reads TGTGCCAGCAGCGGAACGGACAGAAAAGAGACCCAGTACTTC. The V call is TRBV7-9, the J call TRBJ2-5, with D possibly matching TRBD1 (6 bases). Trimming cost V 5 bases and J 3 bases, with 13 bases left between them. Germline lookup yields CDR1 SEHNR and CDR2 FQNEAQ (reference sequence). This CDR3 has 14 amino acids.